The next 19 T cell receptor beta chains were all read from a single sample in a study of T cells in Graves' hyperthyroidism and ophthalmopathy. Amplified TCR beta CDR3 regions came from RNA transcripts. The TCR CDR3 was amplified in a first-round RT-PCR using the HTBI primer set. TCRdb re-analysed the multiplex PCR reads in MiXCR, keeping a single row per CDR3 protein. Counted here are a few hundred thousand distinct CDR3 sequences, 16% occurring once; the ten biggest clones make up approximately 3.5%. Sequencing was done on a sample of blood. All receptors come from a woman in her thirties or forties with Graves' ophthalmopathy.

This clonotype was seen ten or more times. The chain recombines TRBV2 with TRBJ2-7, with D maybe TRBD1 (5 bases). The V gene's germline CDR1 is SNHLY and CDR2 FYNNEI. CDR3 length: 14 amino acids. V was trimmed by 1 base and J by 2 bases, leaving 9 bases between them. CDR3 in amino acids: CASSEGPGTYEQYF. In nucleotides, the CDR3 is TGTGCCAGCAGTGAAGGTCCAGGGACCTACGAGCAGTACTTC.

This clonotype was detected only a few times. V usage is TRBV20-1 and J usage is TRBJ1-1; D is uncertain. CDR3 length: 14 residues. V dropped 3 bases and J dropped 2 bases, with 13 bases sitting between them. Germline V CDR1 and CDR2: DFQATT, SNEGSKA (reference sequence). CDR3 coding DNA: TGCAGTGCTAGCCCGGGGTCGCAAAACACTGAAGCTTTCTTT. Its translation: CSASPGSQNTEAFF.

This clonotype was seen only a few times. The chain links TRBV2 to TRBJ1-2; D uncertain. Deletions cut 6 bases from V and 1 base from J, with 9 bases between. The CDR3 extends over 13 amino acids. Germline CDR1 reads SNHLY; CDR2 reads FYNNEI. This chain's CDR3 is CASSQDFNYGYTF. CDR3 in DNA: TGTGCCAGCAGCCAAGACTTTAACTATGGCTACACCTTC.

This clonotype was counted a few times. CDR3 DNA: TGTGCCAGTAGTCCCTCGGACAGGGTGGGCAATCAGCCCCAGCATTTT. This codes for CASSPSDRVGNQPQHF. The chain combines TRBV19 with TRBJ1-5; TRBD1 matches 8 bases. CDR3 length: 16 residues. With 5 bases clipped from V and 2 bases from J, the junction kept 8 bases outside the gene matches. Per germline, CDR1 LNHDA and CDR2 SQIVND (reference sequence).

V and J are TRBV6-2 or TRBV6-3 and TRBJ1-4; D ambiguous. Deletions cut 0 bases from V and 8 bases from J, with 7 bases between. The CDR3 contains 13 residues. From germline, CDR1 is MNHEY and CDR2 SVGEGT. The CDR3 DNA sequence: TGTGCCAGCAGTTACTCCCCCCACGAAAAACTGTTTTTT. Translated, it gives CASSYSPHEKLFF.

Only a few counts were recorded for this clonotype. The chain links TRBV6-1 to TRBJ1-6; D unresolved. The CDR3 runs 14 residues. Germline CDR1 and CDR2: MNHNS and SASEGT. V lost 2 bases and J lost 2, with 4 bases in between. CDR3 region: CASSEQPYNSPLHF. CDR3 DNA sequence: TGTGCCAGCAGTGAACAGCCCTATAATTCACCCCTCCACTTT.

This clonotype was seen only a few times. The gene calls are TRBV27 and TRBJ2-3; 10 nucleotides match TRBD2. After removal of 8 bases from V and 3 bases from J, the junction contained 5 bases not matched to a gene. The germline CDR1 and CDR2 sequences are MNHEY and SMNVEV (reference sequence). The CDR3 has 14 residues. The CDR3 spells CASAVAGGTDTQYF. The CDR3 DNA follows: TGTGCCAGCGCGGTAGCGGGAGGAACAGATACGCAGTATTTT.

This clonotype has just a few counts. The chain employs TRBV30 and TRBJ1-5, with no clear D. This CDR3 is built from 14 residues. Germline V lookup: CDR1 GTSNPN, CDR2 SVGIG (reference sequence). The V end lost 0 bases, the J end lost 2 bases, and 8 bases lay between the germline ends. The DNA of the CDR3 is TGTGCCTGGAGTGTAAAGTTAGGCAATCAGCCCCAGCATTTT. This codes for CAWSVKLGNQPQHF.

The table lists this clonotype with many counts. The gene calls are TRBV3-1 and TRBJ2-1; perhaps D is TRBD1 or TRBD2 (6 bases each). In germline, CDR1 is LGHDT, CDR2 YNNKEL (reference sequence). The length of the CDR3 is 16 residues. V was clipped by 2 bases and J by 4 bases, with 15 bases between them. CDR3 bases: TGTGCCAGCAGCCAAAGGGGGGTGAGCCCTTACAATGAGCAGTTCTTC. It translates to CASSQRGVSPYNEQFF.

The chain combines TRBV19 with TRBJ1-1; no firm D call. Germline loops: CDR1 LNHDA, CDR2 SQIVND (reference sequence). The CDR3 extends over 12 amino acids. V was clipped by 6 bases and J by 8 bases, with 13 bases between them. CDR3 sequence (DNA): TGTGCCAGTAGAAGTAGAGGAGAGGAAGCTTTCTTT. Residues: CASRSRGEEAFF.

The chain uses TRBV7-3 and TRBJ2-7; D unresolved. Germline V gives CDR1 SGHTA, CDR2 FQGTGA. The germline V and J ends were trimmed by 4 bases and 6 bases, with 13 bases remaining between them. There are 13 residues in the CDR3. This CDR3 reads CASSSGPELEQYF. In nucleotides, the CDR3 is TGTGCCAGCAGCTCCGGGCCCGAACTCGAGCAGTACTTC.

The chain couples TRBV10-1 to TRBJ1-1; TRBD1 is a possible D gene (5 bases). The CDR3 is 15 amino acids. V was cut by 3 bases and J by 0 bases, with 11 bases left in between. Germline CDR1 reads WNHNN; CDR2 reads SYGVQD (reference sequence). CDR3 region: CASSEKGIMNTEAFF. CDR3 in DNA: TGCGCCAGCAGTGAAAAGGGGATAATGAACACTGAAGCTTTCTTT.

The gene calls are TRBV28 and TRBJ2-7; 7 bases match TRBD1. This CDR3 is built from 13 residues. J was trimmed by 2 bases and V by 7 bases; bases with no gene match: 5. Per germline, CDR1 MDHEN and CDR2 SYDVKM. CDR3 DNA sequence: TGTGCCAGCACTATACAGGGGACCTACGAGCAGTACTTC. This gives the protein CASTIQGTYEQYF.

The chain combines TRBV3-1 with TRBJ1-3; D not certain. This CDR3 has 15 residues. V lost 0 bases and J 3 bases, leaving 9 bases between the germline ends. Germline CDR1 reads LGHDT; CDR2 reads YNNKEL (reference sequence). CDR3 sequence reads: CASSQDQTSGNTIYF. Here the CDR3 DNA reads TGTGCCAGCAGCCAAGACCAGACAAGTGGAAACACCATATATTTT. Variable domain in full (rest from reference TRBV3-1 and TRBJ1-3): DTAVSQTPKYLVTQMGNDKSIKCEQNLGHDTMYWYKQDSKKFLKIMFSYNNKELIINETVPNRFSPKSPDKAHLNLHINSLELGDSAVYFCASSQDQTSGNTIYFGEGSWLTVV.

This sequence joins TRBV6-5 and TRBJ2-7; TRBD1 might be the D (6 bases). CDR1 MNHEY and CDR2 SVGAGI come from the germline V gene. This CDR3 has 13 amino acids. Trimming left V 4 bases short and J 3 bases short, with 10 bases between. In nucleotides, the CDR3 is TGTGCCAGCAGTTTGGGACATTACTACGAGCAGTACTTC. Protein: CASSLGHYYEQYF.

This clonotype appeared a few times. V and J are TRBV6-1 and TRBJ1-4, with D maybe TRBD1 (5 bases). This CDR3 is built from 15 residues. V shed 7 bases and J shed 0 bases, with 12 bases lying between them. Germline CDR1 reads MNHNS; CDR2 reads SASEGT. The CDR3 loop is CASTRGSATNEKLFF. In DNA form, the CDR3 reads TGTGCCAGCACGAGGGGAAGTGCAACTAATGAAAAACTGTTTTTT.

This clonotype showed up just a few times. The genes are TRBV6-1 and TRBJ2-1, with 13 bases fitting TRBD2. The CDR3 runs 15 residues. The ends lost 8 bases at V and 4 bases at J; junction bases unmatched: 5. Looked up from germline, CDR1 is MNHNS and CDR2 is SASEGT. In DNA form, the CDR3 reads TGTGCCAGCTACAGGACTAGCGGGAGTTACAATGAGCAGTTCTTC. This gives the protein CASYRTSGSYNEQFF.

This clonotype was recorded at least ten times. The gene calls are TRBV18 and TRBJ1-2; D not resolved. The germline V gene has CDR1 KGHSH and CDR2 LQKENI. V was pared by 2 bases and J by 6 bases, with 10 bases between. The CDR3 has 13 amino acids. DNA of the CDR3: TGTGCCAGCTCACCAGGACTCATACATGGCTACACCTTC. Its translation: CASSPGLIHGYTF.

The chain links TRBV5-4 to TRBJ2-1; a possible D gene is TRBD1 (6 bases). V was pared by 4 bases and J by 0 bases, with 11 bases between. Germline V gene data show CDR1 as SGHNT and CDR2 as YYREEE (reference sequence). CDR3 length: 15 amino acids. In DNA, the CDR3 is TGTGCCAGCAGCAAGGACAGCGTCTCCTACAATGAGCAGTTCTTC. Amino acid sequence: CASSKDSVSYNEQFF.